The 2 T cell receptor beta chains in this list originate from one sample, sequenced in a study of cytomegalovirus exposure and HLA in healthy donors. Primers: 60 Vbeta forward and 13 Jbeta reverse. Measured with immunoSEQ multiplex PCR; TCRdb has only the in-frame clones, and not every one. Of 85,000 to 100,000 clones listed, about 85% were seen once; the top ten hold around 1.2%. The specimen sequenced was PBMCs. These receptors all come from a girl aged 2-10 years in good health and CMV-seropositive.

This clone was observed a handful of times. This chain joins TRBV28 and TRBJ2-6; 8 bases line up with TRBD2. This CDR3 has 15 amino acids. Germline V gene sequence: CDR1 MDHEN, CDR2 SYDVKM. After removal of 3 bases from V and 5 bases from J, the junction contained 3 bases not matched to a gene. The CDR3 loop is CASSFSGGRANVLTF. The CDR3 bases are TGTGCCAGCAGTTTTTCGGGGGGGAGGGCCAACGTCCTGACTTTC.

V gene TRBV28 combines with J gene TRBJ2-7, with 10 bases aligning to TRBD2. The CDR3 loop spans 19 amino acids. V was pared by 7 bases and J by 4 bases, with 22 bases of the junction left unmatched. CDR1 and CDR2 from the germline V gene are MDHEN and SYDVKM. CDR3 bases: TGTGCCAGCAATGGGTACGGACACATCACTAGCGGGGACAGTTACGAGCAGTACTTC. This translates into CASNGYGHITSGDSYEQYF.